The 10 T cell receptor beta chains below were found in one sample sequenced in a study of beta chain features in type 1 diabetes (dated by TCRdb to 2017 to 2018). Broad study findings and their caveats: In all four CD4+ subsets, TCRB CDR3 length was moderately but significantly shorter in type 1 diabetes patients.

These receptors have no identified antigens. The library was obtained by the immunoSEQ multiplex PCR assay. All of the isolated RNA was reverse transcribed with the High Capacity cDNA Reverse Transcription Kit, so expressed TCRB transcripts were sequenced. What TCRdb holds here is the immuneACCESS table cut down to in-frame rearrangements. Part of the clones is not present; checked against another copy, under half of the missing clones reflect an unresolved V gene, and the others are unexplained. The sample table lists 95,000 to 110,000 clones, roughly 28% of them with a count of one. The leading ten clones occupy roughly 0.58% of the sample. Input material: central memory CD4+ T cells from blood. All receptors come from a woman between 18 and 29 years old with type 1 diabetes.

The gene calls are TRBV6-1 and TRBJ2-2, with a weak D call TRBD2 (5 bases). The CDR3 is 13 amino acids. V lost 8 bases, J lost 7 bases, and 14 bases lay in between. Germline V lookup: CDR1 MNHNS, CDR2 SASEGT. CDR3: CASLSAGDGELFF. CDR3 in DNA: TGTGCCAGCTTGTCGGCCGGGGACGGGGAGCTGTTTTTT.

This chain uses TRBV13 with TRBJ2-1; 8 bases align to TRBD1. The ends lost 5 bases at V and 6 bases at J; junction bases unmatched: 9. CDR1 and CDR2 (germline): PRHDT, FYEKMQ (reference sequence). This CDR3 is 15 amino acids long. The CDR3 protein is CASSPGQGRGNEQFF. The DNA for the CDR3 is TGTGCCAGCAGCCCCGGACAGGGAAGGGGCAATGAGCAGTTCTTC.

This clone was picked up a small number of times. V gene TRBV5-6 combines with J gene TRBJ1-2, with D perhaps matching TRBD1 (5 bases). Germline loops: CDR1 SGHDT, CDR2 YYEEEE. There are 12 residues in the CDR3. V lost 0 bases and J lost 7, with 7 bases in between. This chain's CDR3 is CASSLGGTGYTF. Here the CDR3 DNA reads TGTGCCAGCAGCTTGGGCGGGACTGGCTACACCTTC.

A few counts support this clone. The chain has TRBV27 and TRBJ1-3; D is ambiguous. Germline V gene lookup returns CDR1 MNHEY and CDR2 SMNVEV (reference sequence). V lost 6 bases, J lost 0 bases, and 9 bases lay in between. This CDR3 has 14 amino acids. The CDR3 sequence is CASSRAYSGNTIYF. The DNA of the CDR3 is TGTGCCAGCAGCCGCGCTTACTCTGGAAACACCATATATTTT.

The chain uses TRBV6-5 and TRBJ1-4, with D possibly TRBD1 on 5 matching bases. The ends were cut back, 8 bases at V and 12 bases at J, with 16 bases in the middle. This CDR3 is built from 12 residues. Germline CDR1 is MNHEY and CDR2 is SVGAGI. DNA for the CDR3: TGTGCCAGCGGGGAGGGGAAGGGCGAACTGTTTTTT. The encoded protein is CASGEGKGELFF.

This chain connects TRBV30 to TRBJ2-7, with 8 nucleotides matching TRBD1. V shed 5 bases, J shed 4 bases, and the junction held 7 bases outside the gene matches. The CDR3 contains 13 residues. Germline V gives CDR1 GTSNPN, CDR2 SVGIG (reference sequence). CDR3 region: CAWAQGAWYEQYF. CDR3 DNA: TGTGCCTGGGCTCAGGGGGCTTGGTACGAGCAGTACTTC.

Only a few counts were recorded for this clone. The genes are TRBV2 and TRBJ1-3; a possible D gene is TRBD1 (6 bases). CDR1 and CDR2 from the germline V gene are SNHLY and FYNNEI. V was shortened by 6 bases and J by 0 bases, with 15 bases between the two germline ends. This CDR3 comprises 16 residues. CDR3 nucleotide sequence: TGTGCCAGCAGCGGATCAGGACAGCTCTCTGGAAACACCATATATTTT. This translates into CASSGSGQLSGNTIYF.

This clone has just a few counts. The chain recombines TRBV7-9 with TRBJ1-1, with D maybe TRBD1 (5 bases). Trimming left V 3 bases short and J 3 bases short, with 14 bases between. In germline, CDR1 is SEHNR, CDR2 FQNEAQ (reference sequence). The CDR3 has 15 residues. CDR3: CASSLGPERDTEAFF. CDR3 DNA sequence: TGTGCCAGCAGCTTGGGGCCCGAGCGGGACACTGAAGCTTTCTTT.

The rearrangement joins TRBV30 to TRBJ1-2; TRBD1 is a possible D gene (6 bases). Trimming took off 4 bases at V and 5 bases at J, with 11 bases between the two ends. The CDR3 runs to 12 residues. Germline CDR1 reads GTSNPN; CDR2 reads SVGIG (reference sequence). CDR3 sequence: CAWTGARYGYTF. CDR3 coding DNA: TGTGCCTGGACAGGGGCACGATATGGCTACACCTTC.

J is TRBJ1-3 and V is TRBV28, with TRBD1 as a possible D gene (6 bases). Trimming removed 7 bases at V and 4 bases at J, with 14 bases between. The CDR3 covers 14 residues. CDR1 is MDHEN, CDR2 SYDVKM, per germline. The CDR3 is CASTDPGQGNTIYF. The DNA of the CDR3 is TGTGCCAGCACCGACCCAGGACAGGGAAACACCATATATTTT.